This TCR beta chain was captured by sequencing in a study of blood T cell repertoires in COVID-19. Germline V lookup: CDR1 SGHRS, CDR2 YFSETQ. The CDR3 consists of 16 residues. The junction had 10 bases not matched to a gene; V was cut back by 3 bases and J by 5 bases. This clone has only one observation. How the authors handled the data: Estimated nucleated cell counts came from reference gene primer amplification. Generated by immunoSEQ multiplex PCR, the TCRdb table keeps only in-frame clones and is missing some. That table gives V, J and clone size, and the DNA gave D and trimming. The sample carries 50,000 to 65,000 clones, about four fifths recorded once.

The chain links TRBV5-1 to TRBJ2-5, with TRBD1 matching 10 bases. What was sequenced was peripheral blood. This clonotype was sampled from a human donor in a cohort sampled during active COVID-19. CDR3 sequence reads: CASSYTGTGAMETQYF. CDR3 DNA: TGCGCCAGCAGCTACACCGGGACAGGGGCTATGGAGACCCAGTACTTC.